This T cell receptor (beta chain) was sequenced for a study of CD8 T cells in ankylosing spondylitis. Study results and caveats: Previously reported in reactive arthritis synovial fluid and blood were some of the motif variants. Within ankylosing spondylitis blood, a TCR beta motif made up of fewer than ten highly homologous variants appeared to be characteristic.

Germline V CDR1 and CDR2: ENHRY, SYGVKD. The CDR3 sequence is 14 residues long. Trimming cost V 10 bases and J 6 bases; bases outside gene matches: 5. This clonotype was recorded a few times. The antigen remains undetermined. By quantitative 5'-RACE with molecular barcodes, the TCR beta libraries were made. TCRdb re-called the 5' RACE reads through MiXCR, storing one row per CDR3 protein. The data contain 200,000 or so distinct CDR3 sequences, 10% to 15% of them singletons. This TCR was sampled from a female donor with ankylosing spondylitis or in good health (not recorded which). The chain combines TRBV10-3 with TRBJ2-1; 14 bases agree with TRBD2. Sequences were obtained from blood, either unsorted or a sorted T cell fraction (not recorded which). The CDR3 bases are TGTGCCAGTCAGGGGACTAGCGGGAGCAATGAGCAGTTCTTC. Its translation: CASQGTSGSNEQFF.